This T cell receptor (beta chain) was recorded in a study of OX40 agonist ivuxolimab in advanced cancers. Study summary: Having had anti-PD-1, anti-PD-L1 or anti-CTLA-4 therapy before was allowed, and approximately 40% had some.

V lost 1 base and J lost 4, with 10 bases in between. This CDR3 spans 15 amino acids. Looked up from germline, CDR1 is SGHAT and CDR2 is FQNNGV. Profiling relied on immunoSEQ multiplex PCR, and the TCRdb table lists in-frame clones only, not all of them. The sample shows 70,000 to 90,000 clones, about 84% of them seen only once. The sequences come from CD4+ or CD8+ T cells sorted from blood, collected in a trial of the OX40 agonist ivuxolimab. The receptor comes from an adult with an advanced solid tumor such as melanoma, head and neck, liver or kidney cancer. The rearrangement joins TRBV11-2 to TRBJ2-2, with D maybe TRBD1 (5 bases). The CDR3 DNA reads TGTGCCAGCAGCTTAGCCAGGGTGGGCACCGGGGAGCTGTTTTTT. Protein: CASSLARVGTGELFF.